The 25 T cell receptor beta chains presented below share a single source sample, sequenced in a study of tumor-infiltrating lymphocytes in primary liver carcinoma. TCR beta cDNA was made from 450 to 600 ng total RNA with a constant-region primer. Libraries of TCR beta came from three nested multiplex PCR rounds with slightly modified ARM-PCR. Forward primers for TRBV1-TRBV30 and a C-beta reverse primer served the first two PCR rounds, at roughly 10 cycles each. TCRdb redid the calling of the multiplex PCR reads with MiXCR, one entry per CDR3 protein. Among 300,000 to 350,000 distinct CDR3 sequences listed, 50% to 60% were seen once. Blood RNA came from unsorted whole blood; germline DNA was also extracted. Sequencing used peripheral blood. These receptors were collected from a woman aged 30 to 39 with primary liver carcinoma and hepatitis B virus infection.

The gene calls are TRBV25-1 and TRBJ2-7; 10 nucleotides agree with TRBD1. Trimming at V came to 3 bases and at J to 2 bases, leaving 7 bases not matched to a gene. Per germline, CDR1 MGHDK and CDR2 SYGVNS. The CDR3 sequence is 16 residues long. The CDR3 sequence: CASSEKAGQGAYEQYF. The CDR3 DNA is TGTGCCAGCAGTGAGAAGGCTGGACAGGGGGCCTACGAGCAGTACTTC.

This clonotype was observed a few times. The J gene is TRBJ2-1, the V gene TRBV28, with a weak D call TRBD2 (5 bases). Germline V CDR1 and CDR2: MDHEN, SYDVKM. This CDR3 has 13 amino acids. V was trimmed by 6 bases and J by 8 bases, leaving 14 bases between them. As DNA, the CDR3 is TGTGCCAGCAGGCCCCCCGGACTTTATGAGCAGTTCTTC. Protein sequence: CASRPPGLYEQFF.

CDR3: CASSISSGANVLTF. As DNA, the CDR3 is TGTGCCAGCAGCATAAGCTCAGGGGCCAACGTCCTGACTTTC. The chain employs TRBV7-9 and TRBJ2-6; the D is unclear. Germline CDR1 SEHNR, CDR2 FQNEAQ (reference sequence). This CDR3 region has 14 residues. V was clipped by 5 bases and J by 4 bases, with 9 bases between them.

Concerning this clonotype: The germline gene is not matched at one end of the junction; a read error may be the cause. The CDR3 protein is CAGSLARNTETFF. DNA for the CDR3: TGTGCCGGCAGCCTGGCCAGGAACACTGAAACTTTCTTT. This chain joins TRBV11-2 and TRBJ1-1, with D unclear. Germline loops: CDR1 SGHAT, CDR2 FQNNGV. The CDR3 sequence is 13 residues long.

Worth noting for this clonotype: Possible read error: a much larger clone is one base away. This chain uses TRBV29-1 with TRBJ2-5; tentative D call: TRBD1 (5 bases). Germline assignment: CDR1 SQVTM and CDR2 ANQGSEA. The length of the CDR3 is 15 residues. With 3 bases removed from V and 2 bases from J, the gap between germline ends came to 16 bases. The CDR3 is CSVDGLPGWQETQYF. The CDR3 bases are TGCAGCGTTGATGGCTTGCCAGGGTGGCAAGAGACCCAGTACTTC.

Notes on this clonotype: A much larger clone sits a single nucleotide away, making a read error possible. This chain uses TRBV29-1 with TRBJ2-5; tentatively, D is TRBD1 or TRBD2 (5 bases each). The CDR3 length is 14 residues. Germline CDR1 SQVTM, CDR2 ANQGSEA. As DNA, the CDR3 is TGCAGCGTTGAATCTAAGGGGAGTGTTCAGACCCGGTACTTC. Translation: CSVESKGSVQTRYF.

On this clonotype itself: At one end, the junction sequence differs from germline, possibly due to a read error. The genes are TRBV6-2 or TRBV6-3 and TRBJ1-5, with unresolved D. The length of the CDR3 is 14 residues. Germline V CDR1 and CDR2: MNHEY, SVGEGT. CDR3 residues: CASSYSIPNQLQHF. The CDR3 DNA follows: TGTGCCAGCAGTTACTCAATCCCTAATCAGCTCCAGCATTTT.

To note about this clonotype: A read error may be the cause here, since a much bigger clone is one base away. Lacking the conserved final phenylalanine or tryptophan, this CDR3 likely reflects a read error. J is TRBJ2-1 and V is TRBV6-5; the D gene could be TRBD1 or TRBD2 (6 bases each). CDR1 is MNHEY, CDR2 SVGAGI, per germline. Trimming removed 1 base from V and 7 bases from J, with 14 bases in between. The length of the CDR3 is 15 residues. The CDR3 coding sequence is TGTGCCAGCAGTTACTTGGGGGGCGCATTGAATGAGCAGTTCCTC. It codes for CASSYLGGALNEQFL.

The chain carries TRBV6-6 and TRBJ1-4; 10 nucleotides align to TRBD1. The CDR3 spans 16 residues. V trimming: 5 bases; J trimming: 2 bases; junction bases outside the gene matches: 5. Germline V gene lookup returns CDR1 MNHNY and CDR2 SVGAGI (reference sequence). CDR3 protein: CASSKTGQGTNEKLFF. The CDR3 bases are TGTGCCAGCAGTAAGACGGGACAGGGGACTAATGAAAAACTGTTTTTT.

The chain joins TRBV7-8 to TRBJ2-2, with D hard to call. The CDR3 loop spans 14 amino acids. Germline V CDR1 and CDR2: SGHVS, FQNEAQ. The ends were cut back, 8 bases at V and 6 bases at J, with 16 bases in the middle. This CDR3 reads CASFPRKVAGELFF. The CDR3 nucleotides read TGTGCCAGCTTTCCTAGGAAAGTGGCCGGGGAGCTGTTTTTT.

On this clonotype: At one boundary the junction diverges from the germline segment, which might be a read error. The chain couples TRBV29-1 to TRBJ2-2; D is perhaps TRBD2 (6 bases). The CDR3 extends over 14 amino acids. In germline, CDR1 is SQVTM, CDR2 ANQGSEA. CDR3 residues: CSVLGPGLTAELFF. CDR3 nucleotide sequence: TGCAGCGTCCTCGGTCCGGGACTCACCGCGGAGCTGTTTTTT.

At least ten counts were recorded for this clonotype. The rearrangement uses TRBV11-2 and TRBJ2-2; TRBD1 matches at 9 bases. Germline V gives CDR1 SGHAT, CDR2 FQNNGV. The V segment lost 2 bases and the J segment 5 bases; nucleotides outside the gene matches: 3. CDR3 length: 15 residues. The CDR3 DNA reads TGTGCCAGCAGCTTACAACAGGGGGCGACCGGGGAGCTGTTTTTT. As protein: CASSLQQGATGELFF.

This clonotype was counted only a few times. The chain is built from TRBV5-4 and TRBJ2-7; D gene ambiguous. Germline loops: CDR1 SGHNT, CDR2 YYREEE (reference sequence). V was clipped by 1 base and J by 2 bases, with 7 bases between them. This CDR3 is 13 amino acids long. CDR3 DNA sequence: TGTGCCAGCAGCTTGATCGGGCCCTACGAGCAGTACTTC. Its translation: CASSLIGPYEQYF.

The CDR3 region is CVLRGSEQYF. In DNA form, the CDR3 reads TGTGTGTTGAGGGGGAGCGAGCAGTACTTC. The V gene is TRBV30, the J gene TRBJ2-7; a possible D gene is TRBD1 (6 bases). CDR1 and CDR2 from the germline V gene are GTSNPN and SVGIG (reference sequence). The CDR3 consists of 10 residues.

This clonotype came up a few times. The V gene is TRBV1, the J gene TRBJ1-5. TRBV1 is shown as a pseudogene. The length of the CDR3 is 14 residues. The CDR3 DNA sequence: TGCACCAGCAGCCAAGTTTGTGGACCTCGGCCCCAGCATTTT. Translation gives CTSSQVCGPRPQHF.

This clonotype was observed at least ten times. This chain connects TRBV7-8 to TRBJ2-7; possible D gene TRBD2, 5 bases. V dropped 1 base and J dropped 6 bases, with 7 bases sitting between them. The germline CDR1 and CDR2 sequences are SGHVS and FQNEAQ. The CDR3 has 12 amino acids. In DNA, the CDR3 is TGTGCCAGCAGCTTAGTCCGGGGCGAGCAGTACTTC. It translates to CASSLVRGEQYF.

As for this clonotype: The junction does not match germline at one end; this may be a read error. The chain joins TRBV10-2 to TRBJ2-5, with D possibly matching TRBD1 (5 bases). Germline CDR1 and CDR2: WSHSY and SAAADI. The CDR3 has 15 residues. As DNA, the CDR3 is TGCGCCAGCCGTGAGTGGGGCAAGTTGGTGGAGACCCAGTACTTC. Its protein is CASREWGKLVETQYF.

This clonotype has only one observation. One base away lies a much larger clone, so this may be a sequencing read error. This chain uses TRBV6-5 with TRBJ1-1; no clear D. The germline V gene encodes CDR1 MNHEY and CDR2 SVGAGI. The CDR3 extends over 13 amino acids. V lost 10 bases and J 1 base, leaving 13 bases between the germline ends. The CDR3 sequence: CANNYDGNTEAFF. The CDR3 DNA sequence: TGTGCCAACAACTACGACGGGAACACTGAAGCTTTCTTT.

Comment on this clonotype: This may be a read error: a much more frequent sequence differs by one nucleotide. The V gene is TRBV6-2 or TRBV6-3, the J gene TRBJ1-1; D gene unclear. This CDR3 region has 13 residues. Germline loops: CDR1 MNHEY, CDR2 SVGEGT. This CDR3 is CASSPTPALTASF. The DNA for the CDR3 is TGTGCCAGCAGCCCGACACCGGCCCTAACGGCTTCCTTT.

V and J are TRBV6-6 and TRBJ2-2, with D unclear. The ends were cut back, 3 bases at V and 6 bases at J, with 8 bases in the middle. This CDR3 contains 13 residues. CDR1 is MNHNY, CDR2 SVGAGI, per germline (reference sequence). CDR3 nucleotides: TGTGCCAGCAGTTATTCCGCCCCCGGGGAGCTGTTTTTT. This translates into CASSYSAPGELFF.

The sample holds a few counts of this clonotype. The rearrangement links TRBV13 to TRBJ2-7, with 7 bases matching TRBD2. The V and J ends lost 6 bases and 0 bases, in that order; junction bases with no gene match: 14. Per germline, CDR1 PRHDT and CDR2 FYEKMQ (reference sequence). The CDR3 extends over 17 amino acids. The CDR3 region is CASSSRRYLAGSYEQYF. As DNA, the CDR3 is TGTGCCAGCAGTTCTCGACGGTATTTAGCGGGCTCCTACGAGCAGTACTTC.

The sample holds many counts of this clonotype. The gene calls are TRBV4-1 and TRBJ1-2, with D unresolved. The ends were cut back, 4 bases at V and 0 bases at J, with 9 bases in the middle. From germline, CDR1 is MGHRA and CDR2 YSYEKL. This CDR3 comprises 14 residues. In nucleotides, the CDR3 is TGCGCCAGCAGCCGGTACACATCTAACTATGGCTACACCTTC. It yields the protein CASSRYTSNYGYTF.

The CDR3 region is CASSDGLLAAQETQYF. The CDR3 DNA is TGCGCCAGCAGTGACGGGTTACTAGCAGCTCAAGAGACCCAGTACTTC. This chain joins TRBV10-2 and TRBJ2-5; maybe TRBD2 (6 bases). The CDR3 sequence is 16 residues long. Germline V CDR1 and CDR2: WSHSY, SAAADI. Trimming cost V 3 bases and J 2 bases, with 16 bases left between them.

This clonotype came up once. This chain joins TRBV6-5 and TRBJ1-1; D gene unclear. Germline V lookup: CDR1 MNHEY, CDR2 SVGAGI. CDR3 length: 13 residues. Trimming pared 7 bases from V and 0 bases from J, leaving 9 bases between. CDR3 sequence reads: CASNSYMNTEAFF. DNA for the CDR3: TGTGCCAGCAATAGCTACATGAACACTGAAGCTTTCTTT.

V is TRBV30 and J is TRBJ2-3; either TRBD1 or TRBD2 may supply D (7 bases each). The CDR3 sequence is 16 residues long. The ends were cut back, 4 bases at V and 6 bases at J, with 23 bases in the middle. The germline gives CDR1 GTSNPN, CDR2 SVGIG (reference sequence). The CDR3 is CAWNRGGMGGGDTQYF. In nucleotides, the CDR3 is TGTGCCTGGAACCGAGGAGGGATGGGAGGGGGCGATACGCAGTATTTT.